Following are 10 T cell receptor beta chains from one sample sequenced in a study of CD8 T cells in Susac syndrome. After extraction with the RNeasy kit, 0.5 to 1 ug of the RNA was reverse transcribed using random hexamers. TCRdb recomputed calls from the immunoSEQ multiplex PCR reads with MiXCR, one row per CDR3 protein. The sample has some 260,000 distinct CDR3 sequences, about 88% seen once. Sequenced sample: CD8+ T cells from PBMCs. The receptors derive from a human donor with multiple sclerosis.

V usage is TRBV5-1 and J usage is TRBJ2-2; TRBD2 matches 16 bases. There are 17 residues in the CDR3. Germline-derived CDR1 and CDR2 are SGHRS and YFSETQ. V dropped 4 bases and J dropped 4; count of bases not matched to a gene: 4. The CDR3 DNA is TGCGCCAGCAGCCCGGGACTAGCGGGAGGGCCCACCGGGGAGCTGTTTTTT. It specifies CASSPGLAGGPTGELFF.

The rearrangement uses TRBV6-6 and TRBJ2-7; tentatively, D is TRBD2 (5 bases). Germline V gives CDR1 MNHNY, CDR2 SVGAGI (reference sequence). Trimming removed 6 bases at V and 7 bases at J, with 7 bases between. The CDR3 spans 10 residues. The CDR3 loop is CASREGEQYF. The CDR3 DNA sequence: TGTGCCAGCAGAGAGGGAGAGCAGTACTTC.

The chain carries TRBV28 and TRBJ2-1; D is uncertain. The CDR3 covers 12 residues. Per germline, CDR1 MDHEN and CDR2 SYDVKM. Trimming took off 1 base at V and 8 bases at J, with 6 bases between the two ends. The CDR3 region has the DNA TGTGCCAGCAGTTTATCAATATATGAGCAGTTCTTC. Translating gives CASSLSIYEQFF.

This chain links TRBV2 with TRBJ2-7; 11 bases agree with TRBD2. Germline V gene sequence: CDR1 SNHLY, CDR2 FYNNEI. V lost 10 bases and J lost 0; bases outside the gene matches: 8. This CDR3 spans 15 amino acids. The chain's CDR3 is CAILAGGPGSYEQYF. The CDR3 region has the DNA TGTGCCATCTTAGCGGGAGGGCCGGGCTCCTACGAGCAGTACTTC.

J is TRBJ1-5 and V is TRBV5-5; 10 nucleotides match TRBD1. The germline gives CDR1 SGHKS, CDR2 YYEKEE (reference sequence). CDR3 length equals 15 residues. The V and J ends lost 4 bases and 3 bases, in that order; junction bases with no gene match: 4. Here the CDR3 DNA reads TGTGCCAGCAGCCTGGGACAGGGGATCAATCAGCCCCAGCATTTT. Its translation: CASSLGQGINQPQHF.

This chain links TRBV29-1 with TRBJ2-2; D tentatively fits TRBD1 or TRBD2 (5 bases each). Germline CDR1 reads SQVTM; CDR2 reads ANQGSEA. The germline V and J ends were trimmed by 4 bases and 6 bases, with 15 bases remaining between them. This CDR3 region has 14 residues. CDR3 amino acids: CSVVAGRVPGELFF. In nucleotides, the CDR3 is TGCAGCGTTGTGGCGGGCAGGGTCCCCGGGGAGCTGTTTTTT.

This clonotype occurred a few times. This sequence joins TRBV28 and TRBJ2-7, with 7 bases aligning to TRBD2. Germline V lookup: CDR1 MDHEN, CDR2 SYDVKM. Unmatched junction bases numbered 7, after V lost 2 bases and J lost 3 bases. This CDR3 spans 15 amino acids. The DNA for the CDR3 is TGTGCCAGCAGTTTAGGGAGGGGACCGCTCTACGAGCAGTACTTC. The encoded protein is CASSLGRGPLYEQYF.

The chain is built from TRBV7-9 and TRBJ1-2, with TRBD1 identical over 9 bases. Germline CDR1 SEHNR, CDR2 FQNEAQ (reference sequence). The ends lost 5 bases at V and 4 bases at J; junction bases unmatched: 5. This CDR3 region has 14 residues. This chain's CDR3 is CASSPQGAGYGYTF. Here the CDR3 DNA reads TGTGCCAGCAGCCCACAGGGGGCGGGCTATGGCTACACCTTC.

In nucleotides, the CDR3 is TGCAGTGCTAGAAAACTTCTCTCAGGGGGGACCTACAATGAGCAGTTCTTC. This gives the protein CSARKLLSGGTYNEQFF. The chain employs TRBV20-1 and TRBJ2-1; the D gene is possibly TRBD1 (7 bases). V lost 2 bases and J 2 bases, leaving 19 bases between the germline ends. Germline V gene lookup returns CDR1 DFQATT and CDR2 SNEGSKA (reference sequence). The CDR3 has 17 residues.

The chain couples TRBV19 to TRBJ2-7; the D is unclear. The CDR3 totals 11 residues. Trimming removed 7 bases from V and 2 bases from J, with 6 bases in between. Germline assignment: CDR1 LNHDA and CDR2 SQIVND (reference sequence). Written as DNA, the CDR3 is TGTGCCAGTATTCAGACCTACGAGCAGTACTTC. Residues: CASIQTYEQYF.